The source of this T cell receptor beta chain is a study of beta chain features in type 1 diabetes. Study results and caveats: No resolution was reached here on whether HLA type influences TCRB rearrangement. The cDNA sequencing approach could over-represent high-TCR-expressing cells. Fewer junction insertions and more nucleotide deletions appeared in type 1 diabetes patients. Type 1 diabetes patients had TCRB CDR3s that were shorter (moderately but significantly so) in all four CD4+ subsets.

Turning to this clone: Its matching antigen is unknown.

The whole isolated RNA underwent reverse transcription, so sequencing captured expressed TCRB transcripts. Libraries were prepared by immunoSEQ multiplex PCR; TCRdb keeps only in-frame clonotypes and omits some of them. The sample yields tens of thousands of clones, under 60% seen once. The CDR3 length is 13 residues. V was clipped by 5 bases and J by 7 bases; unmatched bases: 7. The germline V gene encodes CDR1 MNHNS and CDR2 SASEGT. Sequenced sample: stem cell memory CD4+ T cells from blood. The V gene is TRBV6-1, the J gene TRBJ2-5; TRBD1 aligns across 7 bases. The receptor comes from a man aged 18-30 years with type 1 diabetes. CDR3 in amino acids: CASSIPRTGTQYF. CDR3 nucleotides: TGTGCCAGCAGTATCCCCAGGACAGGGACCCAGTACTTC.